Below are 20 T cell receptor beta chains sequenced from a single sample in a study of T cell repertoires in cytomegalovirus infection. One entry per CDR3 protein results from TCRdb running MiXCR on the reads. The data contain some 240,000 distinct CDR3 sequences, 15% to 20% of them singletons. Sequenced input: CD8+ T cells from PBMCs. Receptors were obtained from a human donor in good health (CMV status not recorded). Some clones in this sample may be carry-over from other donors' samples.

This chain joins TRBV27 and TRBJ2-3; D uncertain. The CDR3 consists of 15 residues. Germline lookup yields CDR1 MNHEY and CDR2 SMNVEV (reference sequence). Trimming removed 0 bases from V and 2 bases from J, with 9 bases in between. The CDR3 nucleotides read TGTGCCAGCAGTTTATCGGCGGCGATCACAGATACGCAGTATTTT. Residues: CASSLSAAITDTQYF.

The table lists this clonotype with many counts. The chain links TRBV12-5 to TRBJ1-2; TRBD1 aligns across 7 bases. The CDR3 is 16 amino acids. Germline assignment: CDR1 LGHNT and CDR2 FRNRAP. V gave up 1 base and J gave up 4 bases; unmatched junction bases: 9. CDR3 region: CASGLDTGESVYGYTF. The DNA for the CDR3 is TGTGCTAGTGGTTTGGACACAGGGGAGTCCGTCTATGGCTACACCTTC.

This chain links TRBV5-6 with TRBJ1-5; no reliable D call. V lost 6 bases, J lost 3 bases, and 13 bases lay in between. This CDR3 is 14 amino acids long. Germline loops: CDR1 SGHDT, CDR2 YYEEEE. CDR3 in DNA: TGTGCCAGCAACCTGGCCGGATCCAATCAGCCCCAGCATTTT. This translates into CASNLAGSNQPQHF. The whole variable domain, remainder taken from reference TRBV5-6 and TRBJ1-5, is DAGVTQSPTHLIKTRGQQVTLRCSPKSGHDTVSWYQQALGQGPQFIFQYYEEEERQRGNFPDRFSGHQFPNYSSELNVNALLLGDSALYLCASNLAGSNQPQHFGDGTRLSIL.

The chain employs TRBV2 and TRBJ1-2, with a weak D call TRBD1 (6 bases). Trimming cost V 6 bases and J 4 bases, with 12 bases left between them. The CDR3 is 13 residues long. Germline CDR1 is SNHLY and CDR2 is FYNNEI. The CDR3 DNA follows: TGTGCCAGCAGGGAGACAGGAGTCTATGGCTACACCTTC. Its translation is CASRETGVYGYTF.

The chain carries TRBV29-1 and TRBJ1-1; tentatively, D is TRBD1 (6 bases). The CDR3 runs 14 residues. V gave up 3 bases and J gave up 2 bases, with 13 bases separating them. The germline V gene has CDR1 SQVTM and CDR2 ANQGSEA. CDR3 amino acids: CSVEEDRTNTEAFF. The CDR3 DNA follows: TGCAGCGTTGAGGAGGACAGAACTAACACTGAAGCTTTCTTT.

This clonotype was counted at least ten times. V and J are TRBV7-2 and TRBJ1-5; D ambiguous. Trimming left V 1 base short and J 9 bases short, with 7 bases between. The CDR3 sequence is 12 residues long. The germline V gene has CDR1 SGHTA and CDR2 FQGNSA. The CDR3 spells CASSLGSGPQHF. The DNA of the CDR3 is TGTGCCAGCAGCTTAGGTTCGGGGCCCCAGCATTTT.

This clonotype was observed many times. The V call is TRBV2, the J call TRBJ2-1, with a weak D call TRBD2 (5 bases). The CDR3 consists of 18 residues. Germline assignment: CDR1 SNHLY and CDR2 FYNNEI. Trimming removed 5 bases at V and 0 bases at J, with 20 bases between. CDR3 in DNA: TGTGCCAGCAGTAGAACGCTTGGTCTAGCTCGCTCCTACAATGAGCAGTTCTTC. Its protein product is CASSRTLGLARSYNEQFF.

The rearrangement joins TRBV28 to TRBJ1-4; no clear D gene. The CDR3 consists of 15 residues. Germline lookup yields CDR1 MDHEN and CDR2 SYDVKM. V was cut by 6 bases and J by 8 bases, with 19 bases left in between. The CDR3: CASSPLEEETEKLFF. CDR3 sequence (DNA): TGTGCCAGCAGCCCCCTAGAGGAGGAAACGGAAAAACTGTTTTTT. Based on the CDR3 plus reference TRBV28 and TRBJ1-4, the full variable domain is DVKVTQSSRYLVKRTGEKVFLECVQDMDHENMFWYRQDPGLGLRLIYFSYDVKMKEKGDIPEGYSVSREKKERFSLILESASTNQTSMYLCASSPLEEETEKLFFGSGTQLSVL.

This chain connects TRBV6-6 to TRBJ2-1; 7 bases are shared with TRBD2. Germline-derived CDR1 and CDR2 are MNHNY and SVGAGI (reference sequence). The CDR3 extends over 16 amino acids. V lost 8 bases and J lost 0; bases outside the gene matches: 10. The CDR3 region is CASRWTSSSSYNEQFF. Written as DNA, the CDR3 is TGTGCCAGCCGATGGACTAGTTCTAGCTCCTACAATGAGCAGTTCTTC.

The chain carries TRBV6-6 and TRBJ2-7; TRBD1 matches at 7 bases. There are 13 residues in the CDR3. CDR1 is MNHNY, CDR2 SVGAGI, per germline (reference sequence). The trim removed 2 bases at V and 4 bases at J, leaving 2 bases unmatched. The CDR3 reads CASSYLDRYEQYF. CDR3 sequence (DNA): TGTGCCAGCAGTTACCTGGACAGGTACGAGCAGTACTTC.

Many counts were recorded for this clonotype. This chain links TRBV7-8 with TRBJ2-1; either TRBD1 or TRBD2 may supply D (5 bases each). CDR1 is SGHVS, CDR2 FQNEAQ, per germline. The CDR3 is 15 residues long. Between the trimmed V and J ends, which lost 2 bases and 6 bases, there was a span of 14 bases. This CDR3 reads CASSLLPFGGNEQFF. The CDR3 nucleotides read TGTGCCAGCAGCTTACTGCCTTTTGGGGGCAATGAGCAGTTCTTC.

The CDR3 sequence is CASRKPGQILYEQYF. In nucleotides, the CDR3 is TGTGCCAGCAGAAAACCGGGACAGATCCTCTACGAGCAGTACTTC. The J gene is TRBJ2-7, the V gene TRBV28; 7 nucleotides line up with TRBD1. Germline CDR1 reads MDHEN; CDR2 reads SYDVKM. The CDR3 sequence is 15 residues long. The junction had 11 bases not matched to a gene; V was cut back by 6 bases and J by 3 bases.

The rearrangement joins TRBV19 to TRBJ1-2; perhaps TRBD1 as D (5 bases). Germline V gives CDR1 LNHDA, CDR2 SQIVND (reference sequence). V shed 3 bases and J shed 8 bases, with 16 bases lying between them. The CDR3 totals 14 residues. The CDR3 DNA reads as TGTGCCAGTAGTATCCCGGACAAACCTGGGGGCTACACCTTC. It translates to CASSIPDKPGGYTF.

This clonotype has more than one count but fewer than ten. V gene TRBV29-1 combines with J gene TRBJ2-2; D call uncertain. CDR3 length equals 12 residues. Trimming removed 4 bases from V and 6 bases from J, with 9 bases in between. Germline-derived CDR1 and CDR2 are SQVTM and ANQGSEA. The CDR3 region has the DNA TGCAGCGTTGCCATGCCGTCCGGGGAGCTGTTTTTT. Translated, it gives CSVAMPSGELFF.

V is TRBV29-1 and J is TRBJ2-3, with D possibly being TRBD1 (6 bases). Germline loops: CDR1 SQVTM, CDR2 ANQGSEA. Trimming took 5 bases from V and 1 from J, leaving 10 bases between them. The CDR3 loop spans 13 amino acids. CDR3 loop: CSVLGARTDTQYF. CDR3 bases: TGCAGCGTTTTGGGGGCGCGCACAGATACGCAGTATTTT.

This clonotype has just a few counts. In DNA, the CDR3 is TGTGCCAGCACCAGAGACAGACTGCGGGCTGGGGCCAACGTCCTGACTTTC. It encodes CASTRDRLRAGANVLTF. The genes are TRBV6-2 or TRBV6-3 and TRBJ2-6; D possibly matches TRBD1 or TRBD2 (5 bases each). From germline, CDR1 is MNHEY and CDR2 SVGEGT. This CDR3 has 17 residues. Trimming left V 7 bases short and J 2 bases short, with 18 bases between.

The table lists this clonotype with a few counts. The J gene is TRBJ2-5, the V gene TRBV10-3, with TRBD2 identical over 14 bases. There are 18 residues in the CDR3. Per the germline V gene, CDR1 is ENHRY and CDR2 is SYGVKD. V was clipped by 3 bases and J by 4 bases; unmatched bases: 10. CDR3 DNA: TGTGCCATCAGTGACAACGGACTAGCGGGGGGAAGGGGAGAGACCCAGTACTTC. Translating gives CAISDNGLAGGRGETQYF.

V usage is TRBV12-3 or TRBV12-4 and J usage is TRBJ2-4; 7 bases line up with TRBD1. Losses at the gene ends were 5 bases for V and 3 bases for J; bases not matched to a gene: 7. The CDR3 spans 15 residues. The CDR3 DNA reads as TGTGCCAGCAGTCGGACCGGGACAGTCAAAAACATTCAGTACTTC. Protein sequence: CASSRTGTVKNIQYF.

The V and J genes are TRBV18 and TRBJ2-1, with TRBD2 matching over 7 bases. Losses at the gene ends were 3 bases for V and 2 bases for J; bases not matched to a gene: 4. CDR1 and CDR2 (germline): KGHSH, LQKENI. The CDR3 is made up of 15 amino acids. The DNA of the CDR3 is TGTGCCAGCTCACCCCCAAGCGGGGCCTACAATGAGCAGTTCTTC. It translates to CASSPPSGAYNEQFF.

The genes are TRBV12-3 or TRBV12-4 and TRBJ2-5, with 10 bases aligning to TRBD1. V was pared by 2 bases and J by 1 base, with 10 bases of the junction left unmatched. The CDR3 loop spans 18 amino acids. The CDR3 bases are TGTGCCAGCAGTTTATATCGTCAGGACAGGGGGTTCCAAGAGACCCAGTACTTC. Translating it yields CASSLYRQDRGFQETQYF.